This entry lists 2 T cell receptor beta chains sequenced from one sample in a study of blood T cell repertoires in COVID-19. Measured with immunoSEQ multiplex PCR; TCRdb has only the in-frame clones, and not every one. The top ten clones hold 14% of a sample with tens of thousands of clones, under 90% of them seen once. Material for sequencing was peripheral blood. These TCRs come from a woman in her seventies with acute or convalescent COVID-19.

The gene calls are TRBV28 and TRBJ1-1, with D perhaps matching TRBD1 (6 bases). CDR1 and CDR2 (germline): MDHEN, SYDVKM. V was clipped by 1 base and J by 1 base, with 7 bases between them. This CDR3 is 14 amino acids long. The chain's CDR3 is CASSLYRENTEAFF. The CDR3 region has the DNA TGTGCCAGCAGTTTATACAGGGAGAACACTGAAGCTTTCTTT.

V gene TRBV19 combines with J gene TRBJ2-5; D uncertain. Germline V gene sequence: CDR1 LNHDA, CDR2 SQIVND (reference sequence). This CDR3 is built from 13 residues. The ends were cut back, 6 bases at V and 5 bases at J, with 13 bases in the middle. This CDR3 reads CASRIPGGETQYF. CDR3 nucleotides: TGTGCCAGTAGGATCCCGGGTGGCGAGACCCAGTACTTC.